This T cell receptor (beta chain) was documented in a study of post-analysis software for immune sequencing data. Overall study context: Disease courses included relapsing-remitting, secondary progressive and progressive-relapsing multiple sclerosis.

Researchers reported that TCR beta cDNA libraries carried unique molecular identifiers. Starting from about 0.98 to 11 million T cells, the study yielded 460,000 or so cDNA molecules. From the PCR reads, TCRdb called clonotypes with MiXCR, one entry per CDR3 protein. This sample has about 820,000 distinct CDR3 sequences; about 53% occur once, and the top ten carry 4% to 5.5%. The table lists this clonotype with a few counts. Its antigen is currently unknown. V lost 4 bases and J 0 bases, leaving 12 bases between the germline ends. The CDR3 has 14 residues. The germline V gene has CDR1 DFQATT and CDR2 SNEGSKA (reference sequence). The study, taken as a whole, reports: TRBV5-6, TRBV5-1 and TRBV20-1 were among roughly 5 TRBV segments more frequent in patients than controls. Strong same-batch co-clustering of samples appeared with F measure clustering. Relative to controls, patients with multiple sclerosis showed significantly lower normalized Chao1 diversity.

The TCR sequence derives from a girl aged 10-17 years with multiple sclerosis. The sample was blood. The chain couples TRBV20-1 to TRBJ2-5, with a possible D match to TRBD2 (6 bases). In DNA, the CDR3 is TGCAGTGCTACCCCTTGGGGGGACCAAGAGACCCAGTACTTC. Its protein is CSATPWGDQETQYF.